This TCR beta chain emerged from a study of T-cell memory formation after mild COVID-19. Study-wide results and limits: There was no confirmation that second-wave clones peaking on day 37 were SARS-CoV-2 specific. CD4/CD8 balance held among clones contracting day 15 to 85, and later expanders leaned CD4+. The study found contracting CD4+ clones mainly in CM and EM and contracting CD8+ clones in EMRA.

This clonotype was found a few times. Its antigen is not identified. TCRdb redid the calling of the 5' RACE reads with MiXCR, one entry per CDR3 protein. The sample has 350,000 to 550,000 distinct CDR3 sequences, 15% to 20% seen once; the top ten hold roughly 21%. Germline values: CDR1 MNHEY, CDR2 SVGEGT. The CDR3 is made up of 15 amino acids. V shed 6 bases, J shed 4 bases, and the junction held 8 bases outside the gene matches. The receptor's source is a man aged 18-30 years who had mild COVID-19 (a few samples of this study predate the infection). Cell type and time point are not known. The sample taken for sequencing was PBMCs or a T cell subset sorted from them (not recorded which). This sequence joins TRBV6-2 or TRBV6-3 and TRBJ1-5, with 8 bases fitting TRBD1. The CDR3 DNA is TGTGCCAGCAGATTCAGGGGGCTACGGAATCAGCCCCAGCATTTT. Residues: CASRFRGLRNQPQHF.